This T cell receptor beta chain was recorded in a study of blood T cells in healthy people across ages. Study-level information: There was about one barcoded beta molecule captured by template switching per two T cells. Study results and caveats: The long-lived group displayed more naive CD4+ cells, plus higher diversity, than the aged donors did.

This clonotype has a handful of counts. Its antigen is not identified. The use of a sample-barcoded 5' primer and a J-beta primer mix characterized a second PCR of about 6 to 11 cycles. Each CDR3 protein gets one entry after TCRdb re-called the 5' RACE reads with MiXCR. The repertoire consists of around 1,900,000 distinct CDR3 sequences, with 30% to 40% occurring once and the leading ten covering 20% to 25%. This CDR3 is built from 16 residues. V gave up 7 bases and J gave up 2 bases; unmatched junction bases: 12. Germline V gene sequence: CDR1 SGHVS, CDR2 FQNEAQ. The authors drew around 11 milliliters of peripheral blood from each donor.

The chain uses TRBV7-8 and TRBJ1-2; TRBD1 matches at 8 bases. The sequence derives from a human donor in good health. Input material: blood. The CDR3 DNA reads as TGTGCCAGCACCCGAAGGAGAGGGACAGGAAACTATGGCTACACCTTC. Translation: CASTRRRGTGNYGYTF.